The 16 T cell receptor beta chains presented below share a single source sample, sequenced in a study of siplizumab effects on memory and regulatory T cells. Here immunoSEQ multiplex PCR was the method, and the copy in TCRdb shows in-frame clones only, minus some. In the table there are about 110,000 clones, 90% to 95% of which are singletons. Sequenced material: Tregs sorted from blood. The receptor set was obtained from a human donor in good health.

J is TRBJ2-7 and V is TRBV6-5, with TRBD1 as a possible D gene (5 bases). V was cut by 5 bases and J by 1 base, with 12 bases left in between. CDR1 is MNHEY, CDR2 SVGAGI, per germline. CDR3 length equals 14 residues. For the CDR3, the DNA is TGTGCCAGCAGTCAGGGTTTGGAGTCCTACGAGCAGTACTTC. Its translation is CASSQGLESYEQYF.

The chain combines TRBV6-5 with TRBJ1-2, with 9 bases identical to TRBD1. The CDR3 extends over 14 amino acids. Germline CDR1 reads MNHEY; CDR2 reads SVGAGI. J was trimmed by 4 bases and V by 5 bases; bases with no gene match: 5. Here the CDR3 reads CASSLDRGGYGYTF. The CDR3 bases are TGTGCCAGCAGTCTGGACAGGGGAGGCTATGGCTACACCTTC.

The V gene is TRBV14, the J gene TRBJ2-3, with 7 positions matching TRBD1. CDR1 SGHDN and CDR2 FVKESK come from the germline V gene. CDR3 length: 17 residues. J lost 2 bases, V lost 2 bases, and 10 bases had no gene match. The CDR3 DNA is TGTGCCAGCAGCCAACACCGGGACAGTCTACTCACAGATACGCAGTATTTT. Translated, it gives CASSQHRDSLLTDTQYF.

This chain joins TRBV5-1 and TRBJ2-3; TRBD1 is a possible D gene (6 bases). Per the germline V gene, CDR1 is SGHRS and CDR2 is YFSETQ. Trimming took off 4 bases at V and 0 bases at J, with 15 bases between the two ends. The CDR3 runs 16 residues. CDR3 protein: CASSQGNRASTDTQYF. The CDR3 bases are TGCGCCAGCAGCCAGGGGAACAGGGCTAGCACAGATACGCAGTATTTT. Full variable domain (remainder filled in from reference TRBV5-1 and TRBJ2-3): KAGVTQTPRYLIKTRGQQVTLSCSPISGHRSVSWYQQTPGQGLQFLFEYFSETQRNKGNFPGRFSGRQFSNSRSEMNVSTLELGDSALYLCASSQGNRASTDTQYFGPGTRLTVL.

The gene calls are TRBV7-2 and TRBJ2-7, with 7 bases aligning to TRBD2. V was pared by 6 bases and J by 2 bases, with 4 bases of the junction left unmatched. The CDR3 runs 13 residues. CDR1 and CDR2 (germline): SGHTA, FQGNSA. The CDR3, as DNA: TGTGCCAGCAGTCGGGGGGTTGCCTACGAGCAGTACTTC. This sequence encodes CASSRGVAYEQYF.

This chain links TRBV6-6 with TRBJ2-1, with D maybe TRBD1 (6 bases). CDR3 size: 14 residues. The germline V gene encodes CDR1 MNHNY and CDR2 SVGAGI (reference sequence). V lost 7 bases and J lost 1, with 11 bases in between. The CDR3 sequence is CASKNRESYNEQFF. DNA of the CDR3: TGTGCCAGCAAGAACAGGGAGTCCTACAATGAGCAGTTCTTC.

The V and J genes are TRBV5-1 and TRBJ2-5; D is possibly TRBD1 (6 bases). V shed 3 bases and J shed 4 bases, with 10 bases lying between them. Germline V gene data show CDR1 as SGHRS and CDR2 as YFSETQ. The CDR3 loop spans 13 amino acids. CDR3 DNA: TGCGCCAGCAGCTCACAGGGCGGAGAGACCCAGTACTTC. This gives the protein CASSSQGGETQYF.

The genes are TRBV7-9 and TRBJ2-6, with D possibly TRBD1 on 6 matching bases. The CDR3 consists of 18 residues. The germline V gene encodes CDR1 SEHNR and CDR2 FQNEAQ (reference sequence). V gave up 1 base and J gave up 0 bases, with 13 bases separating them. CDR3 bases: TGTGCCAGCAGCTTAGACAGGGCAGTCTTCTCTGGGGCCAACGTCCTGACTTTC. The encoded protein is CASSLDRAVFSGANVLTF.

The CDR3 loop reads CAWSVLGAIFSYEQYF. CDR3 nucleotide sequence: TGTGCCTGGAGTGTACTGGGGGCGATCTTCTCCTACGAGCAGTACTTC. This chain uses TRBV30 with TRBJ2-5; D possibly corresponds to TRBD1 (6 bases). TRBJ2-7 matches the DNA end more closely, so the J call is doubtful. CDR3 length: 16 residues. Looked up from germline, CDR1 is GTSNPN and CDR2 is SVGIG (reference sequence).

The chain is built from TRBV27 and TRBJ1-6; D is ambiguous. The germline gives CDR1 MNHEY, CDR2 SMNVEV (reference sequence). V gave up 6 bases and J gave up 4 bases, with 13 bases separating them. The CDR3 sequence is 15 residues long. CDR3 in amino acids: CASSTREGYNSPLHF. CDR3 nucleotide sequence: TGTGCCAGCAGCACGAGGGAGGGTTATAATTCACCCCTCCACTTT.

This chain's CDR3 is CASSIQSWWEQYF. In nucleotides, the CDR3 is TGTGCCAGTAGTATACAATCCTGGTGGGAGCAGTACTTC. The chain uses TRBV19 and TRBJ2-7; D uncertain. This CDR3 has 13 residues. V lost 2 bases and J 7 bases, leaving 12 bases between the germline ends. Germline CDR1 and CDR2: LNHDA and SQIVND (reference sequence).

The chain has TRBV9 and TRBJ1-2; D gene ambiguous. Trimming cost V 2 bases and J 6 bases, with 20 bases left between them. Germline CDR1 SGDLS, CDR2 YYNGEE. The CDR3 is 16 residues long. The CDR3 here is CASSVQGGRGDHGYTF. The CDR3 DNA reads TGTGCCAGCAGCGTGCAAGGAGGCCGCGGGGATCATGGCTACACCTTC.

In this sample, this clone turned up once. The chain links TRBV5-1 to TRBJ2-1, with D perhaps TRBD1 (6 bases). Germline V gene data show CDR1 as SGHRS and CDR2 as YFSETQ. The CDR3 has 15 residues. V lost 4 bases and J lost 2, with 13 bases in between. Here the CDR3 reads CASSPTGPTYNEQFF. CDR3 nucleotides: TGCGCCAGCAGCCCAACAGGGCCAACCTACAATGAGCAGTTCTTC.

Here the CDR3 reads CASSGGPRSYNEQFF. CDR3 DNA sequence: TGTGCCAGCAGTGGGGGGCCGAGGTCCTACAATGAGCAGTTCTTC. The chain has TRBV6-5 and TRBJ2-1; D may match TRBD1 or TRBD2 (6 bases each). The CDR3 totals 15 residues. The V gene's germline CDR1 is MNHEY and CDR2 SVGAGI. Trimming took 5 bases from V and 1 from J, leaving 12 bases between them.

The chain uses TRBV19 and TRBJ1-6; 7 positions match TRBD1. The J segment lost 7 bases and the V segment lost 5 bases, leaving 14 bases of the junction unmatched. Germline V gene lookup returns CDR1 LNHDA and CDR2 SQIVND (reference sequence). CDR3 length equals 17 residues. Here the CDR3 reads CASSPVDRVGRNSPLHF. In nucleotides, the CDR3 is TGTGCCAGTAGTCCCGTCGACAGGGTCGGGAGAAATTCACCCCTCCACTTT.

This rearrangement joins TRBV18 to TRBJ1-3, with D possibly TRBD1 on 5 matching bases. Germline V CDR1 and CDR2: KGHSH, LQKENI. V lost 1 base to trimming and J lost 2 bases, with 6 bases between them. The CDR3 has 14 residues. The CDR3 region is CASSPLTAGNTIYF. CDR3 in DNA: TGTGCCAGCTCACCACTGACAGCTGGAAACACCATATATTTT.